This TCR beta chain derives from a study of T cells expressing NK-cell markers (dated by TCRdb to the early 2020s). Concerning the study at large: Three sorted T-cell subsets (CD3+CD56+NKG2C+, CD3+CD56+NKG2C- and CD3+CD56-NKG2C+) from about 8 donors had their TCR beta-chain repertoires profiled. Among the eight sequenced donors, only one was HCMV-seronegative, while the other seven were HCMV-seropositive. The study sequenced eight donors, all healthy volunteers chosen at random: three men and five women. Sequencing of the libraries produced 2 x 150 bp reads on Illumina HiSeq 2000/2500, MiSeq or NextSeq.

TCRdb shows the sequencer as Illumina HiSeq 2000. TCR beta cDNA libraries were made by 5'RACE template switching that added a universal primer site and unique molecular identifiers. Priming for cDNA synthesis came from the TCR beta constant segment, and two successive PCR amplification steps followed. From the authors' description of their analysis: MIGEC was used to demultiplex reads and group the reads by UMI, and MiTCR was used to assemble and quantify clonotypes. Only TCR cDNA sequences supported by at least two reads were kept to exclude erroneous sequences. The tcR package was used for downstream repertoire analysis, and clonotypes were matched between fractions using CDR3 nucleotide sequence together with V segment. VDJmatch was used to annotate antigen specificity against VDJdb, with one amino acid substitution in CDR3 permitted. One entry per CDR3 protein sequence results from the TCRdb reprocessing of the reads, with DNA left out. TCRdb's processing, not the study's, gives the V and J calls here. Per the sample table, the count is 500,000 or so distinct CDR3 sequences. Roughly 3.5% of the sample lies in the top ten.

About this clonotype itself: What this receptor recognizes is not known.

The investigation overall reported the following: Whether the expanded NKG2C-expressing T cell clones were specific for HCMV antigens was left unclear. Those dominant clonotypes were again the most abundant among CD3+CD56-NKG2C+ cells in several donors, at about 28.3-65%. For about 6 donors, the dominant CD3+CD56+NKG2C+ clonotypes were among the top 10 CD8+ clonotypes and accounted for roughly 1.0-8% of CD8+ T cells.

HCMV-specific IgG was detected in serum with a commercial ELISA kit to determine HCMV serostatus. Ficoll density gradient centrifugation was used to isolate peripheral blood mononuclear cells from blood. Per the germline V gene, SGHTA is the CDR1 and FQGNSA is the CDR2. Measured from the cysteine to the phenylalanine, the CDR3 is 14 residues long. The coding DNA is unavailable. This chain joins TRBV7-2 to TRBJ2-3; TCRdb reports TRBD2, a call that lacks DNA to check it against. This sequence was found in a man aged 18 to 30 in good health. Donor details come from another sample of the same person, matched by shared clones. The sample was blood T cells: a sorted CD56 or NKG2C T cell subset, CD4+ or CD8+ T cells, or bulk PBMC T cells (not recorded which). The CDR3 protein is CASRLTSGSDTQYF.